The source of this TCR beta chain is a study of blood T cells in healthy people across ages. Findings and caveats of the study: In the absence of known donor CMV status, changes in expanded clonotypes were possibly confounded.

Sample-barcoded 5' priming and a J-beta primer mix drove a second PCR of roughly 6 to 12 cycles. Every molecule of cDNA carried a tag from a template-switch adaptor with 12 random nucleotides. CDR3-containing paired-end reads numbering at least 2.5 million came from each sample. TCRdb fed the 5' RACE reads into MiXCR, producing one record per CDR3 protein. This table holds 700,000 or so distinct CDR3 sequences, 22% found once. Caucasian individuals from Russia who were healthy and aged about 6 to 95 acted as donors. Germline V CDR1 and CDR2: SGHVS, FNYEAQ. Trimming removed 1 base at V and 0 bases at J, with 13 bases between. This CDR3 has 17 residues. In its sample, this clonotype was seen once. Its antigen is still unknown.

Specimen: blood. The TCR sequence derives from a man between 65 and 80 years old in good health. The V and J genes are TRBV7-6 and TRBJ1-3, with D uncertain. As DNA, the CDR3 is TGTGCCAGCAGCTTAGTTTCGGCTTATATCTCTGGAAACACCATATATTTT. This sequence encodes CASSLVSAYISGNTIYF.